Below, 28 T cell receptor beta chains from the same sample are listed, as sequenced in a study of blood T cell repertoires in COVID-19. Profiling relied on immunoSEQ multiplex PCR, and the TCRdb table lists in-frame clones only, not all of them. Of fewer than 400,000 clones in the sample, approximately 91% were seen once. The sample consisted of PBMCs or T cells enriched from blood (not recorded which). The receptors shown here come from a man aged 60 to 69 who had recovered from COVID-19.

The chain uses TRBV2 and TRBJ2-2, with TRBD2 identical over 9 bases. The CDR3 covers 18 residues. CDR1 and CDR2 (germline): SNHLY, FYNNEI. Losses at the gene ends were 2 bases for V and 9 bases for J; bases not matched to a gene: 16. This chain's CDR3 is CASSERSGSTTSVRELFF. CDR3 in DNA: TGTGCCAGCAGTGAACGTAGCGGGAGTACGACGAGCGTCCGGGAGCTGTTTTTT. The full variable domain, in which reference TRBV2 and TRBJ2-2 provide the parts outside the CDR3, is EPEVTQTPSHQVTQMGQEVILRCVPISNHLYFYWYRQILGQKVEFLVSFYNNEISEKSEIFDDQFSVERPDGSNFTLKIRSTKLEDSAMYFCASSERSGSTTSVRELFFGEGSRLTVL.

The CDR3 DNA reads as TGTGCCAGCAGCGTAGAAGGTAGCACTGGAAACACCATATATTTT. This gives the protein CASSVEGSTGNTIYF. J is TRBJ1-3 and V is TRBV9; D not resolved. The CDR3 is made up of 15 amino acids. Germline V gene sequence: CDR1 SGDLS, CDR2 YYNGEE. Trimming left V 0 bases short and J 2 bases short, with 9 bases between.

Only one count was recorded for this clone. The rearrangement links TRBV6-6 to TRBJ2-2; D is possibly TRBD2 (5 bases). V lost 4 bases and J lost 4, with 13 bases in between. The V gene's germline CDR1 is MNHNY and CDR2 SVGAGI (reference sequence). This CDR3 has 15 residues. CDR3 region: CASSFAGVSTGELFF. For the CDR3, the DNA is TGTGCCAGCAGTTTTGCCGGGGTCTCCACCGGGGAGCTGTTTTTT.

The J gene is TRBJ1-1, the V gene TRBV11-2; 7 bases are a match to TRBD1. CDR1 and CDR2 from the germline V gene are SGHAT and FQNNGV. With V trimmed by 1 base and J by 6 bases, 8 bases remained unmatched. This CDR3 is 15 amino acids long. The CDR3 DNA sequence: TGTGCCAGCAGCTTAGTGTCCCAGGGGGTGGCTGAAGCTTTCTTT. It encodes CASSLVSQGVAEAFF.

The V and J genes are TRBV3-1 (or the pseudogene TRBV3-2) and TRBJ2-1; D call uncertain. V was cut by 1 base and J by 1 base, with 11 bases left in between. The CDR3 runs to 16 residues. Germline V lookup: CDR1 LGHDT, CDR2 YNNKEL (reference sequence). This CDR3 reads CASSQVSTLSYNEQFF. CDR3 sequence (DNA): TGTGCCAGCAGCCAAGTTAGTACCCTTTCCTACAATGAGCAGTTCTTC.

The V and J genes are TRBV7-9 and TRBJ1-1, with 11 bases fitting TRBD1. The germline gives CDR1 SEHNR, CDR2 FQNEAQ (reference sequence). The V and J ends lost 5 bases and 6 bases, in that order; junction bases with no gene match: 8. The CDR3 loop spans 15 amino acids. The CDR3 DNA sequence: TGTGCCAGCAGCCGGGGGACAGGGGGGACCGCTGAAGCTTTCTTT. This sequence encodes CASSRGTGGTAEAFF.

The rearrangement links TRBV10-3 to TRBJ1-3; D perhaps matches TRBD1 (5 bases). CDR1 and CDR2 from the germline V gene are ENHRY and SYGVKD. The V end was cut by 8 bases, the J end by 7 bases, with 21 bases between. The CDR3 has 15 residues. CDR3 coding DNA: TGTGCCATCTGCCCGGCGGGACGGGTTGGTAACACCATATATTTT. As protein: CAICPAGRVGNTIYF.

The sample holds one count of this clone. The CDR3 DNA sequence: TGTGCCAGTAGAAGGGGAGGAAATAGCAATCAGCCCCAGCATTTT. Encoded protein: CASRRGGNSNQPQHF. The chain is built from TRBV19 and TRBJ1-5; a possible D gene is TRBD1 (5 bases). This CDR3 is built from 15 residues. V was cut by 6 bases and J by 0 bases, with 12 bases left in between. CDR1 LNHDA and CDR2 SQIVND come from the germline V gene (reference sequence).

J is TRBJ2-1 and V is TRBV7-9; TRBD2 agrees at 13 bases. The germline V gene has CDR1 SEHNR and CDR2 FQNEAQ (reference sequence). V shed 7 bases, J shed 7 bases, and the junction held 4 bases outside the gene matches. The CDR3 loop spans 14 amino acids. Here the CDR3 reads CASTGTSGINEQFF. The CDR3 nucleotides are TGTGCCAGCACCGGGACTAGCGGGATTAATGAGCAGTTCTTC.

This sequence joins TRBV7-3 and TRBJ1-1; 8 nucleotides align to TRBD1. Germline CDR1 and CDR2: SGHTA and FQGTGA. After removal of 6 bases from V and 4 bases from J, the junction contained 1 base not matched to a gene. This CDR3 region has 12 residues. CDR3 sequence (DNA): TGTGCCAGCAGTGGGACAGGCACTGAAGCTTTCTTT. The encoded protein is CASSGTGTEAFF.

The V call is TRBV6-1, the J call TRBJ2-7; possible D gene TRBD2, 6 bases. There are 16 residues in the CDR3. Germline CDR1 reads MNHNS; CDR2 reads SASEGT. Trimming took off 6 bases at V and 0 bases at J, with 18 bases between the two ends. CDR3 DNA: TGTGCCAGCAGGGAAATTAGAGGAGGGGACTCCTACGAGCAGTACTTC. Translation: CASREIRGGDSYEQYF.

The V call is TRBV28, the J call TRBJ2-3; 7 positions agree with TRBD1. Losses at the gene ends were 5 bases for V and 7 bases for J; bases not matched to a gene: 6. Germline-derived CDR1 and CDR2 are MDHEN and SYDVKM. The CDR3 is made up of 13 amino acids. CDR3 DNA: TGTGCCAGCAGTCGCCGACAGGGACATACGCAGTATTTT. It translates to CASSRRQGHTQYF.

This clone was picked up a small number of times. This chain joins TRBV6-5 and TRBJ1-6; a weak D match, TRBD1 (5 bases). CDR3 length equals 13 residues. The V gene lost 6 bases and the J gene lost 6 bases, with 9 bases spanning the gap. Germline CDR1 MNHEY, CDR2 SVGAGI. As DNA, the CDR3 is TGTGCCAGCAGACGGGGGGTTAATTCACCCCTCCACTTT. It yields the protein CASRRGVNSPLHF.

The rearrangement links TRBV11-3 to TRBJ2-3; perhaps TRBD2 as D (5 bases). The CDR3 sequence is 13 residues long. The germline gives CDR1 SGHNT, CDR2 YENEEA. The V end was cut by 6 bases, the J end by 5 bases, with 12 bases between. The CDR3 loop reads CASSVGVLDTQYF. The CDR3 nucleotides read TGTGCCAGCAGTGTGGGAGTCCTAGATACGCAGTATTTT. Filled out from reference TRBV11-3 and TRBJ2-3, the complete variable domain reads EAGVVQSPRYKIIEKKQPVAFWCNPISGHNTLYWYLQNLGQGPELLIRYENEEAVDDSQLPKDRFSAERLKGVDSTLKIQPAELGDSAVYLCASSVGVLDTQYFGPGTRLTVL.

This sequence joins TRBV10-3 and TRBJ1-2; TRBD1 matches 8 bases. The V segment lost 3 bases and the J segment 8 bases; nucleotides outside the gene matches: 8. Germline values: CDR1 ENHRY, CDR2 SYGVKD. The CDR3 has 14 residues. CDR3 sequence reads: CAISESWDRRGYTF. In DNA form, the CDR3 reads TGTGCCATCAGTGAAAGTTGGGACAGGCGAGGCTACACCTTC.

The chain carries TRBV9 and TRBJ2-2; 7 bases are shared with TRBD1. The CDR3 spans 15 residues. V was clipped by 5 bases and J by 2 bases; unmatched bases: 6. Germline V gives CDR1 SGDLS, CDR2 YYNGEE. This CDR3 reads CASRDGQVNTGELFF. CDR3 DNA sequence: TGTGCCAGCAGAGATGGACAGGTTAACACCGGGGAGCTGTTTTTT.

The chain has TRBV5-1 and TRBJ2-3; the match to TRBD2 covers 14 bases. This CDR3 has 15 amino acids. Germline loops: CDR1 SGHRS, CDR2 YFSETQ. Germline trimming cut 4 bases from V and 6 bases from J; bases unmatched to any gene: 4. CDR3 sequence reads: CASSIGTSGSDTQYF. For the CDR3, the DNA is TGCGCCAGCAGCATCGGGACTAGCGGGAGCGATACGCAGTATTTT. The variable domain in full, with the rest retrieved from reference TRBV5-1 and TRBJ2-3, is KAGVTQTPRYLIKTRGQQVTLSCSPISGHRSVSWYQQTPGQGLQFLFEYFSETQRNKGNFPGRFSGRQFSNSRSEMNVSTLELGDSALYLCASSIGTSGSDTQYFGPGTRLTVL.

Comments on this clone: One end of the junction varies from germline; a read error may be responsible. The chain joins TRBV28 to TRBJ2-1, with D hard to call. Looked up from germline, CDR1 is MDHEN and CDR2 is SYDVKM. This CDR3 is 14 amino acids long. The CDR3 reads CASTSSDSHNEQFF. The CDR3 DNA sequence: TGTGCCAGCACCTCCTCTGACTCCCACAATGAGCAGTTCTTC.

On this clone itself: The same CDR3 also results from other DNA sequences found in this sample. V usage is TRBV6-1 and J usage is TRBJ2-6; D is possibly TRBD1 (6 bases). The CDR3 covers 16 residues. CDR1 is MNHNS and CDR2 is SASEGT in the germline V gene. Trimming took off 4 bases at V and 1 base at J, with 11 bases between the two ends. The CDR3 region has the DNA TGTGCCAGCAGTGCCACAGGGTTATCTGGGGCCAACGTCCTGACTTTC. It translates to CASSATGLSGANVLTF.

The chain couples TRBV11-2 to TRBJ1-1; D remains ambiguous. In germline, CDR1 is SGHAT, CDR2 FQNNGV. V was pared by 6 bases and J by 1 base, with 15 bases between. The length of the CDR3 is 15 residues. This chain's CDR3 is CASRIAGQRNTEAFF. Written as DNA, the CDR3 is TGTGCCAGCAGAATAGCCGGTCAAAGGAACACTGAAGCTTTCTTT.

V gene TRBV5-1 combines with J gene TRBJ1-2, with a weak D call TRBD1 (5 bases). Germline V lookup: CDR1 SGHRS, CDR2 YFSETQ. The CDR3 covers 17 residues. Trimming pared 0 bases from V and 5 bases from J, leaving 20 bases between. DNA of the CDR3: TGCGCCAGCAGCTTGGACGGATTGGGAGCGGGGCCTTATGGCTACACCTTC. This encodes CASSLDGLGAGPYGYTF.

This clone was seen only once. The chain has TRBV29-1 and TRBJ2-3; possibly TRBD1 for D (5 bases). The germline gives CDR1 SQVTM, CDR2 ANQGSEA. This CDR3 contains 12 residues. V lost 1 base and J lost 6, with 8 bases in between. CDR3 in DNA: TGCAGCGTTGAAGCACAGGAGGATACGCAGTATTTT. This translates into CSVEAQEDTQYF.

The chain's CDR3 is CASSPYPGQGVNQPQHF. DNA of the CDR3: TGTGCCAGCAGTCCGTACCCGGGACAGGGGGTCAATCAGCCCCAGCATTTT. The chain employs TRBV28 and TRBJ1-5; TRBD1 matches at 11 bases. The CDR3 length is 17 residues. V gave up 5 bases and J gave up 3 bases; unmatched junction bases: 9. Per germline, CDR1 MDHEN and CDR2 SYDVKM.

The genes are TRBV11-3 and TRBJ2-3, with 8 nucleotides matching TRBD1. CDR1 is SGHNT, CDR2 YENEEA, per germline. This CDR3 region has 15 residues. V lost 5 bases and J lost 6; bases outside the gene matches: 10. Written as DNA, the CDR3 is TGTGCCAGCAGCCCGGGGACAGGCTGGGGGGATACGCAGTATTTT. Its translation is CASSPGTGWGDTQYF.

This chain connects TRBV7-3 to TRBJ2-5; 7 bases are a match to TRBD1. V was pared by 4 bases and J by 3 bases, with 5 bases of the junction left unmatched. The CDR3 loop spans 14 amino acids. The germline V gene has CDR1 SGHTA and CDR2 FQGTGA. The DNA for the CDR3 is TGTGCCAGCAGCTCGGGGACAGCTAAAGAGACCCAGTACTTC. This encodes CASSSGTAKETQYF.

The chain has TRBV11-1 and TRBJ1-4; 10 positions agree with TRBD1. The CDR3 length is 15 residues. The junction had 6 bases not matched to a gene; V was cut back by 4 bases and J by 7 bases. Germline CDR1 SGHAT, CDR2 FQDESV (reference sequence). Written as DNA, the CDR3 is TGTGCCAGCAGCTCTCCGGGACAGGGGATTGAAAAACTGTTTTTT. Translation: CASSSPGQGIEKLFF.

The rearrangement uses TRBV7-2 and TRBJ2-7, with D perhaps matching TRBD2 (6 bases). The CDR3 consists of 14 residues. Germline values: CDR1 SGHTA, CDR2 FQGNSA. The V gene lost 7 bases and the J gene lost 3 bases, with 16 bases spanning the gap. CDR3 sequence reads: CASTPKGGVYEQYF. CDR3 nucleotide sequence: TGTGCCAGCACCCCGAAAGGAGGGGTCTACGAGCAGTACTTC.

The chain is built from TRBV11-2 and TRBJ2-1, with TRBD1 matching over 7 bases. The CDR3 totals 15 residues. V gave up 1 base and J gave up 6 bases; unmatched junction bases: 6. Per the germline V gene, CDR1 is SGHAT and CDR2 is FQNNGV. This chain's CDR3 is CASSLGQGRGNEQFF. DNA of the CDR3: TGTGCCAGCAGCTTAGGACAGGGAAGGGGCAATGAGCAGTTCTTC.